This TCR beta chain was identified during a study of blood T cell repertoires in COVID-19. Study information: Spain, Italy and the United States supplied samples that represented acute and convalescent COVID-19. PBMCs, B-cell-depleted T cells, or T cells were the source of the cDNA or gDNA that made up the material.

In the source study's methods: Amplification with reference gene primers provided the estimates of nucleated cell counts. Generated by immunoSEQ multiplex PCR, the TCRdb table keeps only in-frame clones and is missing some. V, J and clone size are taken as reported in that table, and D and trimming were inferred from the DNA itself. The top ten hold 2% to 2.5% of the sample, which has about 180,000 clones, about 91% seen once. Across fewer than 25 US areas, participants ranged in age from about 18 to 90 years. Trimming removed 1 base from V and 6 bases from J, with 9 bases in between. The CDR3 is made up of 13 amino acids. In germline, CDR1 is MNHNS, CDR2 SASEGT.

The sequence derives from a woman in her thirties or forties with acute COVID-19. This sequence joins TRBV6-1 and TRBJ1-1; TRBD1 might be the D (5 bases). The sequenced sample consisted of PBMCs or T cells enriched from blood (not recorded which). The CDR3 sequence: CASSEVGAAEAFF. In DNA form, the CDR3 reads TGTGCCAGCAGTGAAGTTGGGGCAGCTGAAGCTTTCTTT.